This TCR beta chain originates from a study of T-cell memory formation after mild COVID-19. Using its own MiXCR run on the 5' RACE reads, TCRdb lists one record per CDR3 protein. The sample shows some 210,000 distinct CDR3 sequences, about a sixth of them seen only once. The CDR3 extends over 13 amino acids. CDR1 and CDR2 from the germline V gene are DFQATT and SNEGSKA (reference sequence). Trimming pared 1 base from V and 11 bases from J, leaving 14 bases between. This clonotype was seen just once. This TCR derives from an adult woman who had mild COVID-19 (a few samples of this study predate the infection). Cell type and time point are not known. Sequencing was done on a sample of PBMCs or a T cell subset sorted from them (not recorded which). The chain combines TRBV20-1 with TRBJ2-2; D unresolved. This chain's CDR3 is CSARGVSGGELFF. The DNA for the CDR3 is TGCAGTGCTAGAGGCGTATCGGGTGGAGAGCTGTTTTTT.